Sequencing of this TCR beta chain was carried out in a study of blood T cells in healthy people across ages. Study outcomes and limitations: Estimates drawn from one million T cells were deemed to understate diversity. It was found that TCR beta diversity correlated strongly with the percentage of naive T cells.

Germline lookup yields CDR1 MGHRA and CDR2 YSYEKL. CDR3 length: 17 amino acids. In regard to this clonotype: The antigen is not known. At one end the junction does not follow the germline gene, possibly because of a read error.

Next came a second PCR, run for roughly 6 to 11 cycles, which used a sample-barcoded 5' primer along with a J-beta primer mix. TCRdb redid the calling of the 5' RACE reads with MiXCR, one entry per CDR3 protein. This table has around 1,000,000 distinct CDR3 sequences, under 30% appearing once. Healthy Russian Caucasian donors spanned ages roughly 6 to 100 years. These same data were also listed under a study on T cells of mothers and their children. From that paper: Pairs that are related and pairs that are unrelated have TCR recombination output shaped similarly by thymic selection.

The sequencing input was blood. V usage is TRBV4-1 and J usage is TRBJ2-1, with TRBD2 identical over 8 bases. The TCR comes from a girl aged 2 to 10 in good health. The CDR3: CAGSQEGTAGAWYEQFF. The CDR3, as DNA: TGCGCCGGCAGCCAAGAGGGCACAGCGGGAGCATGGTATGAGCAGTTCTTC.